The rows below give T cell receptor beta chains drawn from one sample of a study of molecular identifiers for immune sequencing clone quantification. TCRdb redid the calling of the PCR reads with MiXCR, one entry per CDR3 protein. Of about 630,000 distinct CDR3 sequences in the sample, roughly 25% were seen once. Sequenced material: naive CD8+ T cells from blood, with Jurkat cell RNA spiked in. The source is a human donor in good health. Some libraries in this study had Jurkat cell RNA spiked in. Both conserved end residues are part of each CDR3. The order of the fields is D gene, V gene, J gene, clone size, CDR3 protein, CDR3 DNA. D genes are given only for firm matches. A row's size may be missing; if present it is once, few, many or a size class.

>.|TRBV7-9|TRBJ2-2|many
CASSLFTTTGELFF
TGTGCCAGCAGCTTATTCACCACTACCGGGGAGCTGTTTTTT
>.|TRBV27|TRBJ1-1|.
CASSFSGGLEAFF
TGTGCCAGCAGTTTCTCGGGCGGGCTTGAAGCTTTCTTT
>TRBD1|TRBV5-1|TRBJ1-1|many
CASRTGGNTEAFF
TGCGCCAGCAGGACAGGGGGAAACACTGAAGCTTTCTTT
>.|TRBV7-8|TRBJ1-6|few
CASSNSLRDNSPLHF
TGTGCCAGCAGCAATTCACTCAGGGATAATTCACCCCTCCACTTT
>.|TRBV11-3|TRBJ1-1|.
CASSLGHITEAFF
TGTGCCAGCAGCTTAGGACACATCACTGAAGCTTTCTTT
>.|TRBV19|TRBJ1-1|few
CASSISHNTEAFF
TGTGCCAGTAGTATATCGCATAACACTGAAGCTTTCTTT
>.|TRBV5-6|TRBJ2-7|many
CASSAAGDGLYEQYF
TGTGCCAGCAGCGCGGCAGGGGACGGGCTCTACGAGCAGTACTTC
>.|TRBV7-2|TRBJ2-1|.
CASRSTPGLGQNEQFF
TGTGCCAGCAGATCAACCCCGGGACTTGGGCAGAATGAGCAGTTCTTC
>TRBD1|TRBV11-3|TRBJ2-7|.
CASSLEIALGQGVFVRDEQYF
TGTGCCAGCAGCTTAGAAATTGCTCTTGGACAGGGGGTCTTCGTTCGGGACGAGCAGTACTTC
>.|TRBV21-1|TRBJ1-5|few
CASSKDRGHQPQHF
TGTGCCAGCAGCAAAGACAGGGGACATCAGCCCCAGCATTTT
>.|TRBV28|TRBJ2-3|many
CASSSPPPGRGSSRNGENTDTQYF
TGTGCCAGCAGTTCCCCTCCCCCGGGACGAGGTTCAAGCAGAAACGGAGAGAACACAGATACGCAGTATTTT
>.|TRBV6-2/TRBV6-3|TRBJ1-1|many
CASSYYTGHNLAAEAFF
TGTGCCAGCAGTTACTACACGGGACATAACTTAGCGGCTGAAGCTTTCTTT
>.|TRBV6-5|TRBJ1-2|.
CASSYAQGNGYAF
TGTGCCAGCAGTTACGCACAGGGAAATGGCTACGCCTTC
>.|TRBV4-1|TRBJ1-1|many
CASSQISGEEAFF
TGCGCCAGCAGCCAGATCTCCGGGGAAGAAGCTTTCTTT
>TRBD1|TRBV29-1|TRBJ1-3|.
CSVEGQGSNTIYF
TGCAGCGTTGAAGGACAGGGCAGTAACACCATATATTTT
>TRBD2|TRBV9|TRBJ2-5|.
CASSVAASGDQETQYF
TGTGCCAGCAGCGTAGCGGCTAGCGGGGACCAAGAGACCCAGTACTTC
>.|TRBV4-1|TRBJ1-1|few
CASSHPIGGSPEAFF
TGCGCCAGCAGCCATCCGATCGGGGGCTCCCCTGAAGCTTTCTTT
>TRBD1|TRBV4-1|TRBJ1-1|.
CASSQAWTGMNTEAFF
TGCGCCAGCAGCCAAGCGTGGACAGGGATGAACACTGAAGCTTTCTTT
>.|TRBV2|TRBJ2-3|few
CASSLGTISTDTQYF
TGTGCCAGCAGCCTGGGGACAATAAGCACAGATACGCAGTATTTT
>.|TRBV28|TRBJ2-3|few
CASTRGGFTDTQYF
TGTGCCAGCACCCGAGGGGGGTTCACAGATACGCAGTATTTT
>.|TRBV2|TRBJ1-1|.
CASSGEGTRKMNPAAFF
TGTGCCAGCAGTGGGGAAGGGACAAGAAAGATGAACCCTGCAGCTTTCTTT
>.|TRBV4-1|TRBJ1-5|once
CASSQVYMGFRPQHF
TGCGCCAGCAGCCAAGTATACATGGGGTTTCGGCCCCAGCATTTT